The clone carrying this T cell receptor beta chain was seen many times. Its antigen remains unknown. V lost 2 bases, J lost 3 bases, and 18 bases lay in between. Germline CDR1 reads DFQATT; CDR2 reads SNEGSKA (reference sequence). This CDR3 spans 16 amino acids. This specimen comes from a study of human T cells and chemical hapten exposure. Study findings and constraints: The study found expanded TCRs formed significantly more large CDR3 similarity clusters than controls. Counts of TCRs expanded at PT1 correlated positively with patch test score.

Time point meaning: pre-sensitization, week 0. The treatment was: therapeutic diphenylcyclopropenone sensitization with weekly scalp DPC. The study extracted total RNA from unfractionated whole blood. One entry per CDR3 protein results from TCRdb running MiXCR on the RACE reads. The sample consists of under 95,000 distinct CDR3 sequences, around 8.8% of them appearing once. The sequence was obtained from a middle-aged man with alopecia areata. Some clones in this sample may be carry-over from other donors' samples. The V gene is TRBV20-1, the J gene TRBJ2-3; a possible D gene is TRBD2 (5 bases). Sequencing was performed on whole blood, taken in connection with sensitization to the hapten diphenylcyclopropenone (DPC). CDR3: CSARKASGAITDTQYF. The CDR3 bases are TGCAGTGCTAGAAAGGCCAGCGGAGCTATTACAGATACGCAGTATTTT.